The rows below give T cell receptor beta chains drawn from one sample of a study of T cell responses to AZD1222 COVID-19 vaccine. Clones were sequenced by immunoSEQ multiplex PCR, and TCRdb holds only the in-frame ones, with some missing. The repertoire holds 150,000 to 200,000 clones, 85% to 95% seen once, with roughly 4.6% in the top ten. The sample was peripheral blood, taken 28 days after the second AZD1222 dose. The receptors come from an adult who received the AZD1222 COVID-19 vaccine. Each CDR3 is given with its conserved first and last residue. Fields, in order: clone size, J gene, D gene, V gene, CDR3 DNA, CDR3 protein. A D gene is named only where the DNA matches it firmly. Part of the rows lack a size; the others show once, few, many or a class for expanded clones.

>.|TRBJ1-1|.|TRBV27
TGTGCCAGCATGGGCAGGATTAACACTGAAGCTTTCTTT
CASMGRINTEAFF
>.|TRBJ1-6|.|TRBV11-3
TGTGCCAGCAGCGAGGACAGTTATAATTCACCCCTCCACTTT
CASSEDSYNSPLHF
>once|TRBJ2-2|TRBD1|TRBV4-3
TGCGCCAGCGGGCCGGACAGGGAAAATATAGACAGGGAGCTGTTTTTT
CASGPDRENIDRELFF
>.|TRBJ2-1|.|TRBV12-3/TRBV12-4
TGTGCCAGCAGAAACCCGGACGGGGAGTTCTTC
CASRNPDGEFF
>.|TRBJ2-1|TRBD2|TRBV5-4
TGTGCCAGCAGCTTACCAGGGACTAGCTACAATGAGCAGTTCTTC
CASSLPGTSYNEQFF
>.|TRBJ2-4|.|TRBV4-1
TGCGCCAGCAGCCAATCCGGGGAGATGCGTGGCAAAAACATTCAGTACTTC
CASSQSGEMRGKNIQYF
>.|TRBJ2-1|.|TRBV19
TGTGCCAGTAGTAGGACCACTGCCTCCTACAATGAGCAGTTCTTC
CASSRTTASYNEQFF
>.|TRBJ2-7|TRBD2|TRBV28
TGTGCCAGCAGTTTATTAGGGCTAGCGGGGAGATACTACGAGCAGTACTTC
CASSLLGLAGRYYEQYF
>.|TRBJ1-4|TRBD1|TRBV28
TGTGCCAGCAGTTTACAGGGGGTAAAGGGAAAACTGTTTTTT
CASSLQGVKGKLFF
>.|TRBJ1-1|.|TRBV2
TGTGCCAGCAGCCCCTTCGGGAACACTGAAGCTTTCTTT
CASSPFGNTEAFF
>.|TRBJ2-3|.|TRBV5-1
TGCGCCAGCAGCTTGGCGGGCGGGACAGATACGCAGTATTTT
CASSLAGGTDTQYF
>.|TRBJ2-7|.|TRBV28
TGTGCCAGCAGTTACTCCCCGCTGGACAGTGGGGCCTACGAGCAGTACTTC
CASSYSPLDSGAYEQYF
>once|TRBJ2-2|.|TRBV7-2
TGTGCCAGCACCCCCCCAAACACCGGGGAGCTGTTTTTT
CASTPPNTGELFF
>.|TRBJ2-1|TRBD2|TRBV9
TGTGCCAGCAGCGTAGGGACTAGCGGCCCCCACAATGAGCAGTTCTTC
CASSVGTSGPHNEQFF
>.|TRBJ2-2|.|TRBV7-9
TGTGCCAGCAGCTTAATTAGTGCGAACACCGGGGAGCTGTTTTTT
CASSLISANTGELFF
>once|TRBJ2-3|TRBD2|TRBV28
TGTGCCAGCAGTTCGCTAGCGGGAGCAGGTGATACGCAGTATTTT
CASSSLAGAGDTQYF
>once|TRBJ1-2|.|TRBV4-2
TGTGCCAGCAGCCAAGCTGAGGGCTACACCTTC
CASSQAEGYTF
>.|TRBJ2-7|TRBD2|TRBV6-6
TGTGCCAGCAGAGACGGGGGGATCCACGAGCAGTACTTC
CASRDGGIHEQYF
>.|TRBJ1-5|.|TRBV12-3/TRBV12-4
TGTGCCAGCAGTTTTAATGGGAATCAGCCCCAGCATTTT
CASSFNGNQPQHF
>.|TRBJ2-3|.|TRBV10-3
TGTGCCATCAGTGACCCCTTAGAGACTTCATGGGGGGATACGCAGTATTTT
CAISDPLETSWGDTQYF
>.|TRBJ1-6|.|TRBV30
TGTGCCTGGAGTGGGGCAGGGTGGGCCAATTCACCCCTCCACTTT
CAWSGAGWANSPLHF
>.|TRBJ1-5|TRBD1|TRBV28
TGTGCCAGCAGTTCAAACAGACAGGGGTGGGATCAGCCCCAGCATTTT
CASSSNRQGWDQPQHF
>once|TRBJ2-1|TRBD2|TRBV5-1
TGCGCCAGCAGCTTGGGGTCTAGCGGGAGGAAGTACAATGAGCAGTTCTTC
CASSLGSSGRKYNEQFF
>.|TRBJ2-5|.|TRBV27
TGTGCCAGCAGTTTAGGGGAACCCACCTTCGGGGAGACCCAGTACTTC
CASSLGEPTFGETQYF
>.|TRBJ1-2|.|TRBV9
TGTGCCAGCAGCGTTCGAAACAGTGAAAGTTATGGCTACACCTTC
CASSVRNSESYGYTF
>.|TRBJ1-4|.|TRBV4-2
TGTGCCAGCAGCCAGGCGAGGGGGGTTGTCGCTAATGAAAAACTGTTTTTT
CASSQARGVVANEKLFF
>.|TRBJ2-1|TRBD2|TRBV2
TGTGCCAGCAGTATATCCGGGACTAGCGGGAGCTATGAGCAGTTCTTC
CASSISGTSGSYEQFF
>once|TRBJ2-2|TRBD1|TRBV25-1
TGTGCCAGCAGTGACCAACTCAGGACAGGGATAGGCGGGGAGCTGTTTTTT
CASSDQLRTGIGGELFF
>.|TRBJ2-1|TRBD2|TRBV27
TGTGCCAGCAGTTTATCGGGGGGACTAGCGGGTTACAATGAGCAGTTCTTC
CASSLSGGLAGYNEQFF
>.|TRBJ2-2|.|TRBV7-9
TGTGCCAGCAGCTTTACGGGGGTTGGGGAGCTGTTTTTT
CASSFTGVGELFF
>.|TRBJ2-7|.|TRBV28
TGTGCCAGCAGTTACAGGGCCAACTCCTACGAGCAGTACTTC
CASSYRANSYEQYF
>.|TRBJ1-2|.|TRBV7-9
TGTGCCAGCAGCTTGGAGGGGGTCAGGGGCTACACCTTC
CASSLEGVRGYTF
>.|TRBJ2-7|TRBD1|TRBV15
TGTGCCACCAGCTCGGACAGGGGTATCTACGAGCAGTACTTC
CATSSDRGIYEQYF
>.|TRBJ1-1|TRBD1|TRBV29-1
TGCAGCGCCTCCGGGACAGGGGTGAACACTGAAGCTTTCTTT
CSASGTGVNTEAFF
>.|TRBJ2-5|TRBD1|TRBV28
TGTGCCAGCAGTTCGGACAGGGACCAAGAGACCCAGTACTTC
CASSSDRDQETQYF
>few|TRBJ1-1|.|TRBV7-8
TGTGCCAGCAGCTCAGTTGGTGGCCGGCGAAACACTGAAGCTTTCTTT
CASSSVGGRRNTEAFF
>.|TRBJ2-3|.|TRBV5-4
TGTGCCAGCAGCCTGCCCGGGGGAAGCACAGATACGCAGTATTTT
CASSLPGGSTDTQYF
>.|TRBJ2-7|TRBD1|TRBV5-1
TGCGCCAGCAGCTTACCCCGGGAACCGGGACAGGGCGGGGCTTGGTCCTACGAGCAGTACTTC
CASSLPREPGQGGAWSYEQYF
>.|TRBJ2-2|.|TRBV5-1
TGCGCCAGCAGCCCTGGGTCGGCGAACACCGGGGAGCTGTTTTTT
CASSPGSANTGELFF
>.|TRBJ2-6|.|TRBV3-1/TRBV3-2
TGTGCCAGCAGCCAAGATGGTTTGGGGGCAGGGGCCAACGTCCTGACTTTC
CASSQDGLGAGANVLTF
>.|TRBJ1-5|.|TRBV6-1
TGTGCCAGCAGTGAAGCGCTTAGAAATAGCAATCAGCCCCAGCATTTT
CASSEALRNSNQPQHF
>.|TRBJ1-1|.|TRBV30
TGTGCCTGCCAATCCAGGGTCGGAGAAGCTTTCTTT
CACQSRVGEAFF
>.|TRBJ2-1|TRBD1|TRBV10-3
TGTGCCATCAGTGAGTCAGGGACAGGGGCTGAGCAGTTCTTC
CAISESGTGAEQFF
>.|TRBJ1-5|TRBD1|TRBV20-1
TGCAGTGCTAGTCAAGGAGGGGGCGGTGATCAGCCCCAGCATTTT
CSASQGGGGDQPQHF
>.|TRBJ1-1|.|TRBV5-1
TGCGCCAGCAGCTTGGAGGTTTCCGGGGGCACTGAAGCTTTCTTT
CASSLEVSGGTEAFF
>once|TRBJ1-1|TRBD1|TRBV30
TGTGCCTGGAACAGGGGCAACACTGAAGCTTTCTTT
CAWNRGNTEAFF
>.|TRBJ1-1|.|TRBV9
TGTGCCAGCAGCGTAGGACCCCTGACCACTGAAGCTTTCTTT
CASSVGPLTTEAFF
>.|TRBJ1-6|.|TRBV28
TGTGCCAGCAGTTTAGGGGGCGGGTATAATTCACCCCTCCACTTT
CASSLGGGYNSPLHF
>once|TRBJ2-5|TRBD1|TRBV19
TGTGCCAGTAGTATCGGACAGGGGGTGGAGACCCAGTACTTC
CASSIGQGVETQYF